Below, one TCR beta chain is given with its context. Per germline, CDR1 MDHEN and CDR2 SYDVKM. The germline V and J ends were trimmed by 5 bases and 0 bases, with 10 bases remaining between them. CDR3 size: 15 residues. This specimen belongs to a study of Tregs in tolerant kidney transplant recipients. Data came from immunoSEQ multiplex PCR; TCRdb stores just in-frame clones and leaves some out. The sample carries about 87,000 clones, roughly 93% recorded once. The origin of this receptor is a human donor who received a combined kidney and bone marrow transplant. The source material was CD4+ T cells from blood, sampled before the transplant. The V and J genes are TRBV28 and TRBJ2-2; the D is unclear. The CDR3 DNA is TGTGCCAGCAGTCTTTGGCTCGCGAACACCGGGGAGCTGTTTTTT. It codes for CASSLWLANTGELFF.